This record concerns one TCR beta chain sequence. This specimen comes from a study of blood T cell repertoires in COVID-19. In the study overall: Both acute and convalescent COVID-19 samples were obtained from the United States, Italy and Spain.

Sequencing was performed with immunoSEQ multiplex PCR; in TCRdb, only in-frame clones are kept and a portion is missing. The sample comprises roughly 80,000 clones, 91% of which are singletons, and under 2.5% rests with the top ten. This CDR3 is built from 13 residues. Trimming pared 3 bases from V and 10 bases from J, leaving 15 bases between. Germline V gene lookup returns CDR1 MGHDK and CDR2 SYGVNS. Sequencing input: peripheral blood. The chain combines TRBV25-1 with TRBJ1-2, with a weak D call TRBD1 (5 bases). This clonotype was sampled from a woman aged 45-65 years in a cohort sampled during active COVID-19. CDR3 coding DNA: TGTGCCAGCAGTGACACGCTCCGGGACTACTACACCTTC. Its translation: CASSDTLRDYYTF.